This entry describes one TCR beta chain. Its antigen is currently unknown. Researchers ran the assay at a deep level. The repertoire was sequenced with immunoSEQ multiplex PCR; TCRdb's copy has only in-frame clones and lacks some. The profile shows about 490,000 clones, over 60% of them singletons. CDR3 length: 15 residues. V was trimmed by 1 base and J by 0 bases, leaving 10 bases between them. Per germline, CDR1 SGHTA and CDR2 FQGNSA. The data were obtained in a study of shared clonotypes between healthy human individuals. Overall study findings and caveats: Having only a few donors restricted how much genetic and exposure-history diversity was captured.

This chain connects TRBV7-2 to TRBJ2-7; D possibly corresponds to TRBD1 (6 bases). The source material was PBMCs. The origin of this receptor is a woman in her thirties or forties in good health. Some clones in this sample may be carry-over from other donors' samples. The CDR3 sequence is CASSLGQGTSYEQYF. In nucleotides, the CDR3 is TGTGCCAGCAGCTTAGGGCAGGGGACCTCCTACGAGCAGTACTTC. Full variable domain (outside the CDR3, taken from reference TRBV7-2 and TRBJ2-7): GAGVSQSPSNKVTEKGKDVELRCDPISGHTALYWYRQSLGQGLEFLIYFQGNSAPDKSGLPSDRFSAERTGGSVSTLTIQRTQQEDSAVYLCASSLGQGTSYEQYFGPGTRLTVT.